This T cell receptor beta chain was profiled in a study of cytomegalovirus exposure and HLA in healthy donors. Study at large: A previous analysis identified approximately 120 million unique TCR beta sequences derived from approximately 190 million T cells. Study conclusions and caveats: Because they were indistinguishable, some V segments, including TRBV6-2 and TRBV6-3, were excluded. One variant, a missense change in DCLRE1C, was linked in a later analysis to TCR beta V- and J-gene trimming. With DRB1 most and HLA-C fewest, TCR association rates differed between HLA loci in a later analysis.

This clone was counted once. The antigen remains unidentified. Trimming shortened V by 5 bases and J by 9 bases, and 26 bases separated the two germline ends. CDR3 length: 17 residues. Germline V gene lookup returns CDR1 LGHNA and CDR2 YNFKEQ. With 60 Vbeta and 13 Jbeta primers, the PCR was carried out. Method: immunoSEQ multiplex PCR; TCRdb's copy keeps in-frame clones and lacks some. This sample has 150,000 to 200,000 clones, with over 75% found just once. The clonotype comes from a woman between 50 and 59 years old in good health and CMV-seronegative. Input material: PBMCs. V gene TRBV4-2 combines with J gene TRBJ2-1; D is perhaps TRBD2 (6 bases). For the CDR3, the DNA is TGTGCCAGCAGCGCCAGCCTGAGCGGGTCCCGGGGGTCTGAGCAGTTCTTC. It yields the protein CASSASLSGSRGSEQFF.